This T cell receptor beta chain was recorded in a study of blood T cell repertoires in COVID-19. Across the study: Sites in the United States, Italy and Spain provided acute and convalescent COVID-19 samples.

Some clones are missing from TCRdb's copy, which holds only in-frame ones; the method was immunoSEQ multiplex PCR. The table lists roughly 16,000 clones, around 92% of them singletons. The sample comprised peripheral blood. The receptor's source is a human donor in a cohort sampled during active COVID-19.

The CDR3 sequence: CASSPPGEEGRRAFF. Here the CDR3 DNA reads TGTGCCAGCAGCCCCCCGGGGGAGGAGGGACGGAGGGCTTTCTTT. The chain uses TRBV7-9 and TRBJ1-1; possible D gene TRBD1, 5 bases. Germline-derived CDR1 and CDR2 are SEHNR and FQNEAQ (reference sequence). Trimming stripped 5 bases from V and 11 bases from J, with 24 bases between. CDR3 length: 15 amino acids. Full variable domain (rest looked up from reference TRBV7-9 and TRBJ1-1): DTGVSQNPRHKITKRGQNVTFRCDPISEHNRLYWYRQTLGQGPEFLTYFQNEAQLEKSRLLSDRFSAERPKGSFSTLEIQRTEQGDSAMYLCASSPPGEEGRRAFFGQGTRLTVV.